This T cell receptor (beta chain) was observed in a study of PD-L1 blockade in urothelial cancer. The CDR3 sequence is 14 residues long. The ends lost 6 bases at V and 3 bases at J; junction bases unmatched: 4. Germline CDR1 MNHEY, CDR2 SVGAGI. The time point denotes: pretreatment peripheral blood. Only in-frame clones appear in the TCRdb table, and some are missing; sequencing was by immunoSEQ multiplex PCR. The sample shows about 50,000 clones, approximately 88% of them seen only once. The sequenced sample was PBMCs, obtained around atezolizumab (anti-PD-L1) treatment. The chain employs TRBV6-5 and TRBJ2-5; 10 bases align to TRBD2. The sequence derives from a woman aged 60-75 years with urothelial cancer. CDR3 loop: CASSELAGKETQYF. The CDR3 coding sequence is TGTGCCAGCAGCGAACTAGCGGGGAAAGAGACCCAGTACTTC.